Each of the 14 T cell receptor beta chains below was sequenced from the same sample in a study of cytomegalovirus exposure and HLA in healthy donors. TCRdb's table, derived via immunoSEQ multiplex PCR, lists solely in-frame clones and lacks some. The sample has roughly 60,000 clones, 90% to 96% seen once. Sequenced material: PBMCs. The source of these receptors is a man in his late teens or twenties in good health and CMV-seronegative.

V gene TRBV5-1 combines with J gene TRBJ1-1; possible D gene TRBD1, 5 bases. The CDR3 loop spans 15 amino acids. Germline lookup yields CDR1 SGHRS and CDR2 YFSETQ. V was shortened by 4 bases and J by 6 bases, with 19 bases between the two germline ends. CDR3: CASSPSTGVGSEAFF. DNA for the CDR3: TGCGCCAGCAGCCCGAGCACGGGGGTAGGGTCTGAAGCTTTCTTT.

The V gene is TRBV28, the J gene TRBJ2-1; possibly TRBD1 for D (6 bases). Germline V gene sequence: CDR1 MDHEN, CDR2 SYDVKM. V lost 3 bases and J 8 bases, leaving 14 bases between the germline ends. This CDR3 is 14 amino acids long. The CDR3 loop is CASSLQHQGYEQFF. The CDR3 nucleotides read TGTGCCAGCAGTTTGCAGCATCAGGGGTATGAGCAGTTCTTC.

The chain carries TRBV28 and TRBJ2-7, with D maybe TRBD2 (6 bases). CDR1 and CDR2 from the germline V gene are MDHEN and SYDVKM. V was shortened by 8 bases and J by 5 bases, with 13 bases between the two germline ends. This CDR3 is built from 12 residues. CDR3: CASSDGSHEQYF. The CDR3 bases are TGTGCCAGCTCCGACGGGAGCCACGAGCAGTACTTC.

The chain recombines TRBV15 with TRBJ1-5; 7 bases align to TRBD1. The CDR3 has 17 residues. CDR1 and CDR2 from the germline V gene are LNHNV and YYDKDF (reference sequence). Trimming cost V 0 bases and J 1 base; bases outside gene matches: 6. The chain's CDR3 is CATSRDQVGQSNQPQHF. The CDR3 DNA reads TGTGCCACCAGCAGAGATCAGGTGGGACAGAGCAATCAGCCCCAGCATTTT.

A single count supports this clone. This rearrangement joins TRBV18 to TRBJ2-7; D not certain. Trimming took off 1 base at V and 2 bases at J, with 9 bases between the two ends. The V gene's germline CDR1 is KGHSH and CDR2 LQKENI. The CDR3 contains 14 residues. CDR3 loop: CASSPQSYTYEQYF. In DNA form, the CDR3 reads TGTGCCAGCTCACCACAGTCCTATACCTACGAGCAGTACTTC.

This clone was detected a few times. The rearrangement joins TRBV10-2 to TRBJ2-7, with D possibly being TRBD2 (5 bases). The CDR3 covers 17 residues. Per germline, CDR1 WSHSY and CDR2 SAAADI. V was cut by 0 bases and J by 1 base, with 16 bases left in between. The CDR3 here is CASSESNWWTGSYEQYF. CDR3 nucleotides: TGCGCCAGCAGTGAGTCGAACTGGTGGACTGGGTCCTACGAGCAGTACTTC.

V is TRBV4-1 and J is TRBJ2-7; 11 nucleotides match TRBD1. The CDR3 consists of 13 residues. CDR1 MGHRA and CDR2 YSYEKL come from the germline V gene. J gave up 6 bases and V 8 bases, and 6 bases lay outside the gene matches. CDR3 nucleotides: TGCGCCAGCGGACAGGGGGCCACAACCGAGCAGTACTTC. Translation: CASGQGATTEQYF.

The rearrangement uses TRBV27 and TRBJ2-2, with 9 bases fitting TRBD2. There are 15 residues in the CDR3. Germline V gene lookup returns CDR1 MNHEY and CDR2 SMNVEV (reference sequence). V shed 3 bases and J 3 bases; nucleotides not matched to a gene: 2. DNA of the CDR3: TGTGCCAGCAGTTTTATAGCGGGAGACACCGGGGAGCTGTTTTTT. This sequence encodes CASSFIAGDTGELFF.

The gene calls are TRBV27 and TRBJ1-4, with 7 bases identical to TRBD1. The CDR3 runs to 14 residues. The V segment lost 4 bases and the J segment 5 bases; nucleotides outside the gene matches: 4. Per germline, CDR1 MNHEY and CDR2 SMNVEV (reference sequence). CDR3 coding DNA: TGTGCCAGCAGTTCGGGGGACAGAAATGAAAAACTGTTTTTT. Translated: CASSSGDRNEKLFF.

The chain links TRBV28 to TRBJ2-7; 7 bases line up with TRBD2. Germline V gives CDR1 MDHEN, CDR2 SYDVKM. The junction had 7 bases not matched to a gene; V was cut back by 5 bases and J by 0 bases. The CDR3 is 15 residues long. The CDR3: CASSLLTGGSYEQYF. The CDR3 DNA reads as TGTGCCAGCAGTCTTCTCACGGGAGGCTCCTACGAGCAGTACTTC.

This chain connects TRBV4-2 to TRBJ2-7; possibly TRBD2 for D (6 bases). The V and J ends lost 0 bases and 7 bases respectively, with 16 bases between them. The CDR3 is 15 residues long. Per the germline V gene, CDR1 is LGHNA and CDR2 is YNFKEQ. CDR3 DNA sequence: TGTGCCAGCAGCCAAGACCGCGGGACCCCCCGGGAGCAGTACTTC. This codes for CASSQDRGTPREQYF.

A remark on this clone: An end of the junction differs from the germline gene, which may be a read error. V gene TRBV5-1 combines with J gene TRBJ2-2, with a possible D match to TRBD1 (6 bases). The germline gives CDR1 SGHRS, CDR2 YFSETQ. The CDR3 has 15 residues. The CDR3 region is CASSLDSPSARELFF. CDR3 DNA: TGCGCCAGCAGTTTGGACAGCCCGAGTGCCAGGGAGCTGTTTTTT. Filled out from reference TRBV5-1 and TRBJ2-2, the complete variable domain reads KAGVTQTPRYLIKTRGQQVTLSCSPISGHRSVSWYQQTPGQGLQFLFEYFSETQRNKGNFPGRFSGRQFSNSRSEMNVSTLELGDSALYLCASSLDSPSARELFFGEGSRLTVL.

This clone was seen only once. CDR3 bases: TGTGCCAGCAGCGAGAGCGGGAGTAGGGAGACCCAGTACTTC. It is translated as CASSESGSRETQYF. The chain carries TRBV9 and TRBJ2-5, with TRBD2 identical over 8 bases. Germline-derived CDR1 and CDR2 are SGDLS and YYNGEE. This CDR3 is built from 14 residues. The J segment lost 5 bases and the V segment lost 3 bases, leaving 6 bases of the junction unmatched.

The chain recombines TRBV6-6 with TRBJ2-7; D ambiguous. The CDR3 consists of 13 residues. Trimming left V 2 bases short and J 7 bases short, with 12 bases between. From germline, CDR1 is MNHNY and CDR2 SVGAGI (reference sequence). In DNA form, the CDR3 reads TGTGCCAGCAGTTACACGGTAGAACAGGAGCAGTACTTC. Amino acid sequence: CASSYTVEQEQYF.